The 9 T cell receptor beta chains reported below all come from one sample, sequenced in a study of graft-versus-host responses after intestinal transplantation (dated by TCRdb to about 2021). Their antigens are not known. The time point label, read with the paper, signifies: cells obtained before transplantation from donor or recipient. The library came from the immunoSEQ multiplex PCR assay. The immuneACCESS repertoire file appears here via TCRdb, limited to in-frame rearrangements. These files lack a portion of the clones; in checked studies, under half of the deficit traces to unresolved V genes, and the cause of the others is not known. This sample holds approximately 85,000 clones; less than 95% were observed only once. About 8% of the sample belongs to the ten largest clones. This material consisted of unstimulated CD8+ T cells sorted from spleen or lymph node cells, taken before transplant. Every receptor here comes from a human donor who was the organ donor for an intestinal transplant.

The chain recombines TRBV29-1 with TRBJ1-1, with D perhaps matching TRBD1 (6 bases). The germline V gene encodes CDR1 SQVTM and CDR2 ANQGSEA. The CDR3 extends over 15 amino acids. V lost 3 bases and J lost 4, with 18 bases in between. CDR3 region: CSVEAWWEGGTEAFF. The CDR3 DNA is TGCAGCGTTGAGGCGTGGTGGGAGGGGGGCACTGAAGCTTTCTTT.

The chain links TRBV27 to TRBJ2-7, with 7 bases fitting TRBD2. CDR3 length equals 15 residues. Germline loops: CDR1 MNHEY, CDR2 SMNVEV (reference sequence). Losses at the gene ends were 0 bases for V and 3 bases for J; bases not matched to a gene: 5. CDR3 in amino acids: CASSLSGGIGYEQYF. CDR3 DNA sequence: TGTGCCAGCAGTTTATCGGGGGGGATAGGCTACGAGCAGTACTTC.

V and J are TRBV7-6 and TRBJ2-3; D remains unclear. The CDR3 totals 12 residues. Trimming left V 1 base short and J 6 bases short, with 5 bases between. From germline, CDR1 is SGHVS and CDR2 FNYEAQ. The CDR3 bases are TGTGCCAGCAGCTTAGTGGAGGATACGCAGTATTTT. It yields the protein CASSLVEDTQYF.

The chain recombines TRBV6-5 with TRBJ2-1, with a possible D match to TRBD1 (6 bases). V lost 6 bases and J 9 bases, leaving 12 bases between the germline ends. CDR3 length: 12 amino acids. Germline values: CDR1 MNHEY, CDR2 SVGAGI. The chain's CDR3 is CASSSGVREQFF. The CDR3 nucleotides are TGTGCCAGCAGCTCAGGGGTGCGTGAGCAGTTCTTC.

The CDR3 sequence: CASSLSGASYNEQFF. The CDR3 DNA reads as TGTGCCAGCAGCCTAAGCGGGGCCTCCTACAATGAGCAGTTCTTC. The chain has TRBV5-4 and TRBJ2-1, with 7 nucleotides matching TRBD2. Germline V CDR1 and CDR2: SGHNT, YYREEE (reference sequence). This CDR3 has 15 amino acids. J was trimmed by 0 bases and V by 4 bases; bases with no gene match: 4.

This chain connects TRBV21-1 to TRBJ2-6. TRBV21-1 is a pseudogene. This CDR3 has 13 residues. This CDR3 is CASSKGCTNVLTF. CDR3 nucleotide sequence: TGTGCCAGCAGCAAAGGGTGTACCAACGTCCTGACTTTC.

The chain employs TRBV5-4 and TRBJ1-2; 7 bases are shared with TRBD1. The CDR3 spans 13 residues. With V trimmed by 5 bases and J by 6 bases, 7 bases remained unmatched. The germline CDR1 and CDR2 sequences are SGHNT and YYREEE (reference sequence). The CDR3 DNA reads as TGTGCCAGCAGGTTGAACAGGGGACATGGCTACACCTTC. Its translation is CASRLNRGHGYTF.

The V gene is TRBV6-4, the J gene TRBJ2-3; the match to TRBD2 covers 7 bases. There are 14 residues in the CDR3. The trim removed 3 bases at V and 0 bases at J, leaving 0 bases unmatched. Germline V lookup: CDR1 MRHNA, CDR2 SNTAGT. Here the CDR3 reads CASSERGSTDTQYF. The CDR3 DNA is TGTGCCAGCAGTGAGCGGGGGAGCACAGATACGCAGTATTTT.

The rearrangement joins TRBV11-3 to TRBJ2-1; 7 bases are shared with TRBD2. Trimming cost V 5 bases and J 12 bases; bases outside gene matches: 10. Germline V gene data show CDR1 as SGHNT and CDR2 as YENEEA. CDR3 length: 13 residues. The CDR3 bases are TGTGCCAGCAGCGAGAGACTAGCACACGGGCAGTTCTTC. The encoded protein is CASSERLAHGQFF.